A single sample gave rise to the 32 T cell receptor beta chains below, sequenced in a study of T cells in Graves' hyperthyroidism and ophthalmopathy. TCR beta CDR3 sequences were amplified from RNA transcripts. First-round RT-PCR targeting the TCR CDR3 was performed with the HTBI primer set. One entry per CDR3 protein, called by TCRdb with MiXCR from the multiplex PCR reads. The data contain roughly 550,000 distinct CDR3 sequences, about 16% of them singletons. The sample consisted of blood. All receptors derive from a woman in her twenties or thirties with Graves' ophthalmopathy.

Only a few counts were recorded for this clonotype. CDR3: CASSTYREDGELFF. The CDR3 region has the DNA TGCGCCAGCAGCACATACAGGGAGGACGGGGAGCTGTTTTTT. The chain is built from TRBV5-1 and TRBJ2-2; either TRBD1 or TRBD2 may supply D (6 bases each). This CDR3 comprises 14 residues. Per the germline V gene, CDR1 is SGHRS and CDR2 is YFSETQ. Trimming took 4 bases from V and 7 from J, leaving 14 bases between them.

This clonotype was counted only a few times. This sequence joins TRBV18 and TRBJ1-2, with a weak D call TRBD1 (5 bases). V lost 2 bases and J 0 bases, leaving 10 bases between the germline ends. Looked up from germline, CDR1 is KGHSH and CDR2 is LQKENI. This CDR3 has 15 residues. The CDR3 coding sequence is TGTGCCAGCTCACCAAGGGGATACACTAACTATGGCTACACCTTC. This translates into CASSPRGYTNYGYTF.

As for this clonotype: At one end the junction does not follow the germline gene, possibly because of a read error. The rearrangement uses TRBV6-1 and TRBJ2-2; the match to TRBD2 covers 12 bases. Germline-derived CDR1 and CDR2 are MNHNS and SASEGT. The CDR3 length is 16 residues. CDR3 protein: CANSPLAGGLTGELFF. The CDR3 coding sequence is TGTGCCAACAGTCCACTAGCGGGAGGACTCACCGGGGAGCTGTTTTTT.

This clonotype was counted at least ten times. This chain connects TRBV7-2 to TRBJ2-7; 11 nucleotides agree with TRBD2. Trimming cost V 3 bases and J 4 bases; bases outside gene matches: 2. CDR3 length: 14 amino acids. Germline V CDR1 and CDR2: SGHTA, FQGNSA. The CDR3 DNA is TGTGCCAGCAGCTTCACTAGCGGGAGTTACGAGCAGTACTTC. Encoded protein: CASSFTSGSYEQYF.

The rearrangement links TRBV2 to TRBJ2-1, with 8 bases fitting TRBD1. The J segment lost 8 bases and the V segment lost 10 bases, leaving 7 bases of the junction unmatched. In germline, CDR1 is SNHLY, CDR2 FYNNEI. CDR3 length: 12 amino acids. The DNA of the CDR3 is TGTGCCACCCAGGGGGCAAGGGATGAGCAGTTCTTC. Translation gives CATQGARDEQFF.

The chain combines TRBV5-8 with TRBJ2-3, with a possible D match to TRBD2 (6 bases). Germline values: CDR1 SGHTS, CDR2 YDEGEE. The CDR3 is made up of 15 amino acids. The V and J ends lost 0 bases and 10 bases respectively, with 18 bases between them. Written as DNA, the CDR3 is TGTGCCAGCAGCTTGGAAGTGATATACGGGGACTCGCAGTATTTT. It specifies CASSLEVIYGDSQYF.

Concerning this clonotype itself: At one of its ends the junction is not consistent with the germline gene, which may arise from a read error. The gene calls are TRBV7-9 and TRBJ1-4; no firm D call. Germline CDR1 SEHNR, CDR2 FQNEAQ (reference sequence). CDR3 length: 11 residues. The CDR3 here is CASSLAGKLFF. CDR3 nucleotides: TGTGCCAGCAGCCTAGCGGGAAAACTGTTTTTT.

This clonotype was recorded at least ten times. The chain links TRBV28 to TRBJ1-2; D ambiguous. V was pared by 3 bases and J by 2 bases, with 7 bases between. Germline lookup yields CDR1 MDHEN and CDR2 SYDVKM. The CDR3 extends over 13 amino acids. CDR3 in amino acids: CASSLPGNYGYTF. CDR3 bases: TGTGCCAGCAGTTTGCCTGGGAACTATGGCTACACCTTC.

This clonotype was seen only a few times. The germline gene is not matched at one end of the junction; a read error may be the cause. The genes are TRBV11-2 and TRBJ2-7; no reliable D call. The CDR3 covers 14 residues. Germline values: CDR1 SGHAT, CDR2 FQNNGV. This CDR3 is CASSRLNPSYVQYF. The CDR3, as DNA: TGTGCCAGCAGCCGACTGAATCCTTCCTACGTGCAGTACTTC.

This clonotype was counted only a few times. The V and J genes are TRBV13 and TRBJ2-7; 7 nucleotides match TRBD1. V shed 2 bases and J 4 bases; nucleotides not matched to a gene: 8. This CDR3 is 15 amino acids long. CDR1 and CDR2 (germline): PRHDT, FYEKMQ (reference sequence). CDR3 sequence reads: CASSLRPDRAYEQYF. For the CDR3, the DNA is TGTGCCAGCAGCTTAAGACCCGACAGGGCTTACGAGCAGTACTTC.

This clonotype was detected many times. The V and J genes are TRBV7-2 and TRBJ2-3; maybe TRBD2 (5 bases). The V end was cut by 1 base, the J end by 2 bases, with 22 bases between. This CDR3 comprises 19 residues. Germline V gene lookup returns CDR1 SGHTA and CDR2 FQGNSA. Here the CDR3 reads CASSLEARFASPHTDTQYF. DNA for the CDR3: TGTGCCAGCAGCTTAGAGGCCCGCTTTGCTAGCCCGCACACAGATACGCAGTATTTT.

Ten or more counts support this clonotype. The rearrangement uses TRBV15 and TRBJ2-1; TRBD2 aligns across 8 bases. The CDR3 is made up of 17 amino acids. Germline values: CDR1 LNHNV, CDR2 YYDKDF (reference sequence). Trimming at V came to 0 bases and at J to 5 bases, leaving 9 bases not matched to a gene. CDR3 nucleotides: TGTGCCACCAGCAGAGATACAGCTAGCGGGTCTAACAATGAGCAGTTCTTC. Translated: CATSRDTASGSNNEQFF.

This clonotype occurred many times. J is TRBJ2-6 and V is TRBV28; possibly TRBD1 for D (7 bases). The ends were cut back, 2 bases at V and 0 bases at J, with 17 bases in the middle. CDR1 MDHEN and CDR2 SYDVKM come from the germline V gene. The CDR3 is 19 residues long. CDR3 in DNA: TGTGCCAGCAGTTTAAGGGGGGACAGCCAGAGCTCTGGGGCCAACGTCCTGACTTTC. It is translated as CASSLRGDSQSSGANVLTF.

This clonotype came up many times. The CDR3 sequence: CASSLGPGLEGYTF. As DNA, the CDR3 is TGTGCCAGCAGCTTAGGACCGGGTCTGGAGGGCTACACCTTC. The chain is built from TRBV11-2 and TRBJ1-2, with D uncertain. V lost 1 base and J lost 8, with 14 bases in between. Germline V lookup: CDR1 SGHAT, CDR2 FQNNGV. The CDR3 sequence is 14 residues long.

In its sample, this clonotype was seen many times. CDR3 sequence reads: CASSYRLAGPYNEQFF. In DNA form, the CDR3 reads TGTGCCAGCAGTTACAGACTAGCGGGACCTTACAATGAGCAGTTCTTC. The chain joins TRBV6-6 to TRBJ2-1; TRBD2 matches at 11 bases. Germline V gives CDR1 MNHNY, CDR2 SVGAGI (reference sequence). The CDR3 totals 16 residues. V was clipped by 2 bases and J by 4 bases; unmatched bases: 4.

Ten or more counts support this clonotype. The chain has TRBV7-2 and TRBJ2-3; perhaps D is TRBD1 or TRBD2 (5 bases each). V was shortened by 5 bases and J by 1 base, with 19 bases between the two germline ends. The CDR3 runs to 17 residues. The germline V gene has CDR1 SGHTA and CDR2 FQGNSA. Written as DNA, the CDR3 is TGTGCCAGCAGCCTAAGGGGATTCCAGCGGCGCACAGATACGCAGTATTTT. It translates to CASSLRGFQRRTDTQYF.

The rearrangement links TRBV7-9 to TRBJ2-4; no definite D call. CDR1 is SEHNR, CDR2 FQNEAQ, per germline (reference sequence). This CDR3 has 16 amino acids. Trimming left V 4 bases short and J 6 bases short, with 19 bases between. CDR3 nucleotide sequence: TGTGCCAGCAGCTCCTATTATCCTGGACCCGTAAACATTCAGTACTTC. It encodes CASSSYYPGPVNIQYF.

This clonotype appeared a few times. The J gene is TRBJ2-4, the V gene TRBV18, with no clear D. Trimming stripped 2 bases from V and 1 base from J, with 15 bases between. The CDR3 has 17 amino acids. The germline gives CDR1 KGHSH, CDR2 LQKENI. The CDR3 reads CASSPIPVEAAKNIQYF. CDR3 DNA: TGTGCCAGCTCACCAATCCCCGTCGAGGCCGCCAAAAACATTCAGTACTTC.

This clonotype has a count of ten or more. The J gene is TRBJ2-2, the V gene TRBV20-1, with D hard to call. There are 15 residues in the CDR3. Trimming removed 0 bases at V and 3 bases at J, with 11 bases between. CDR1 and CDR2 from the germline V gene are DFQATT and SNEGSKA (reference sequence). CDR3 in DNA: TGCAGTGCTAGAGATCTGGGTTACGACACCGGGGAGCTGTTTTTT. This gives the protein CSARDLGYDTGELFF.

The table lists this clonotype with a few counts. The genes are TRBV9 and TRBJ2-7; D is ambiguous. The CDR3 runs 14 residues. Germline-derived CDR1 and CDR2 are SGDLS and YYNGEE. Trimming took off 0 bases at V and 3 bases at J, with 10 bases between the two ends. The CDR3 here is CASSVGPPGYEQYF. The DNA of the CDR3 is TGTGCCAGCAGCGTAGGCCCCCCCGGCTACGAGCAGTACTTC.

Notes on this clonotype: The CDR3 does not end in the conserved phenylalanine or tryptophan, so this is likely a read error. V and J are TRBV11-1 and TRBJ2-7; 7 bases fit TRBD2. The germline V gene has CDR1 SGHAT and CDR2 FQDESV (reference sequence). Trimming cost V 5 bases and J 4 bases; bases outside gene matches: 8. CDR3 size: 14 residues. The DNA of the CDR3 is TGTGCCAGCAGCCTAGGGACTACCGCTTACGAGCAGTACCTC. Translation gives CASSLGTTAYEQYL.

This clonotype was picked up many times. The J gene is TRBJ2-3, the V gene TRBV5-4; 10 nucleotides line up with TRBD2. The CDR3 runs 15 residues. The J segment lost 3 bases and the V segment lost 1 base, leaving 2 bases of the junction unmatched. Germline CDR1 reads SGHNT; CDR2 reads YYREEE (reference sequence). The CDR3: CASSLSLAGTDTQYF. CDR3 nucleotide sequence: TGTGCCAGCAGCTTGTCACTAGCGGGGACAGATACGCAGTATTTT.

This clonotype has at least ten counts. In nucleotides, the CDR3 is TGCGCCAGCACACCCGGAGGAGGAGACGAGCAGTACTTC. This translates into CASTPGGGDEQYF. V gene TRBV5-1 combines with J gene TRBJ2-7; D perhaps matches TRBD2 (5 bases). V was pared by 6 bases and J by 5 bases, with 15 bases between. The V gene's germline CDR1 is SGHRS and CDR2 YFSETQ. This CDR3 contains 13 residues. The full variable domain, completed using reference TRBV5-1 and TRBJ2-7, is KAGVTQTPRYLIKTRGQQVTLSCSPISGHRSVSWYQQTPGQGLQFLFEYFSETQRNKGNFPGRFSGRQFSNSRSEMNVSTLELGDSALYLCASTPGGGDEQYFGPGTRLTVT.

Comment on this clonotype: Since a much larger clone is just one base distant, this may be a read error. Without the conserved terminal phenylalanine or tryptophan, this CDR3 likely stems from a read error. The V gene is TRBV27, the J gene TRBJ2-3; D is perhaps TRBD1 (5 bases). CDR1 is MNHEY, CDR2 SMNVEV, per germline (reference sequence). The CDR3 runs to 12 residues. V was shortened by 5 bases and J by 4 bases, with 7 bases between the two germline ends. The DNA of the CDR3 is TGTGCCAGCAGTGGCAGGGCAGATACGCAGTATCTT. Translated, it gives CASSGRADTQYL.

This clonotype was detected ten times or more. This sequence joins TRBV3-1 and TRBJ2-7; TRBD2 agrees at 8 bases. Germline trimming cut 7 bases from V and 6 bases from J; bases unmatched to any gene: 11. Germline CDR1 and CDR2: LGHDT and YNNKEL (reference sequence). The CDR3 is 14 residues long. CDR3 in amino acids: CASTFSGTRGEQYF. CDR3 DNA: TGTGCCAGCACTTTCTCCGGGACTAGAGGCGAGCAGTACTTC.

The chain combines TRBV15 with TRBJ2-5; TRBD2 aligns across 14 bases. The germline V gene encodes CDR1 LNHNV and CDR2 YYDKDF (reference sequence). This CDR3 has 17 amino acids. V lost 4 bases, J lost 3 bases, and 7 bases stayed unmatched. CDR3 DNA sequence: TGTGCCACCAGCACCCGACTAGCGGGAGGGTCTAAAGAGACCCAGTACTTC. As protein: CATSTRLAGGSKETQYF.

This clonotype was picked up many times. V gene TRBV12-3 or TRBV12-4 combines with J gene TRBJ2-7; no firm D call. The CDR3 has 16 amino acids. Trimming cost V 5 bases and J 0 bases, with 17 bases left between them. The CDR3 sequence: CASSTASRPSSYEQYF. For the CDR3, the DNA is TGTGCCAGCAGTACTGCGTCGAGACCTAGCTCCTACGAGCAGTACTTC.

The V call is TRBV6-1, the J call TRBJ1-1; 7 nucleotides match TRBD1. Unmatched junction bases numbered 9, after V lost 8 bases and J lost 3 bases. The CDR3 extends over 14 amino acids. Germline V gives CDR1 MNHNS, CDR2 SASEGT. The CDR3 protein is CASGDHQGDTEAFF. CDR3 DNA sequence: TGTGCCAGCGGCGATCACCAGGGGGACACTGAAGCTTTCTTT.

The chain combines TRBV11-2 with TRBJ2-2; no reliable D call. The germline CDR1 and CDR2 sequences are SGHAT and FQNNGV. This CDR3 is 15 amino acids long. V was clipped by 0 bases and J by 6 bases, with 11 bases between them. The DNA for the CDR3 is TGTGCCAGCAGCTTAGAAATACAGAATGCCGGGGAGCTGTTTTTT. Protein sequence: CASSLEIQNAGELFF.

This clonotype was observed many times. CDR3 sequence: CASSQEASGAKNIQYF. Here the CDR3 DNA reads TGTGCCAGCAGCCAAGAGGCTAGCGGAGCCAAAAACATTCAGTACTTC. The rearrangement joins TRBV4-2 to TRBJ2-4, with 7 bases identical to TRBD2. Germline CDR1 LGHNA, CDR2 YNFKEQ. CDR3 size: 16 residues. The V gene end was trimmed by 0 bases and the J gene end by 0 bases; junction bases not matched to a gene: 2.

For this clonotype: The germline gene is not matched at one end of the junction; a read error may be the cause. The chain is built from TRBV6-1 and TRBJ1-1; 7 bases align to TRBD1. The germline V gene encodes CDR1 MNHNS and CDR2 SASEGT. This CDR3 has 14 residues. The CDR3 spells CASRPTGSNTEASF. The CDR3 nucleotides read TGTGCCAGCAGGCCGACAGGGTCGAACACTGAAGCTTCCTTT.

This clonotype was seen more than once but under ten times. The chain joins TRBV28 to TRBJ1-4; TRBD1 aligns across 7 bases. Germline V gene sequence: CDR1 MDHEN, CDR2 SYDVKM. The trim removed 8 bases at V and 7 bases at J, leaving 10 bases unmatched. The CDR3 loop spans 14 amino acids. The CDR3 is CASSDRVMGEKLFF. The CDR3 nucleotides read TGTGCCAGCTCAGACAGGGTAATGGGTGAAAAACTGTTTTTT.